Listed below are T cell receptor beta chains from one sample, sequenced in a study of shared clonotypes between healthy human individuals. The assay was immunoSEQ multiplex PCR, and TCRdb's table has in-frame clones only and misses some. The sample lists approximately 980,000 clones, approximately 76% seen once, with about 1.5% in the top ten. Source material: memory CD4+ T cells sorted from blood. All receptors come from a man aged 18 to 35 in good health. Both conserved end residues are part of each CDR3. D genes are given only for firm matches. Some rows have no size entry. The others give once, few or many, or a class for an expanded clone.

>TRBV5-4|TRBJ2-3|-|TRBD1
CASSFQGALNTQYF
TGTGCCAGCAGCTTTCAGGGGGCCCTAAATACGCAGTATTTT
>TRBV2|TRBJ1-2|-|-
CASSYRTNYGYTF
TGTGCCAGCTCTTACCGGACGAACTATGGCTACACCTTC
>TRBV9|TRBJ1-1|few|-
CASSVGPISPAFF
TGTGCCAGCAGCGTAGGTCCTATAAGTCCAGCTTTCTTT
>TRBV30|TRBJ2-5|-|-
CAWSVRGGQETQYF
TGTGCCTGGAGTGTGAGGGGCGGGCAGGAGACCCAGTACTTC
>TRBV28|TRBJ1-1|-|TRBD1
CASINTGGNTEAFF
TGTGCCAGCATTAATACAGGGGGAAACACTGAAGCTTTCTTT
>TRBV10-1|TRBJ2-3|-|-
CASSDSLFDPPTDTQYF
TGCGCCAGCAGTGACTCCCTATTCGACCCGCCGACAGATACGCAGTATTTT
>TRBV30|TRBJ1-2|-|-
CAWSVFGHGYTF
TGTGCCTGGAGTGTCTTCGGTCACGGCTACACCTTC
>TRBV7-9|TRBJ2-1|-|TRBD2
CASTPFPGLWFF
TGTGCCAGCACCCCCTTCCCGGGACTATGGTTCTTC
>TRBV19|TRBJ1-5|-|-
CASRDTGIWGNQPQHF
TGTGCCAGTAGGGATACAGGGATTTGGGGCAATCAGCCCCAGCATTTT
>TRBV6-6|TRBJ1-3|-|-
CASSYSAGPPGNTIYF
TGTGCCAGCAGTTACTCGGCAGGGCCCCCTGGAAACACCATATATTTT
>TRBV4-3|TRBJ2-1|-|-
CASSYSRGDEQFF
TGCGCCAGCAGCTACTCCAGGGGCGATGAGCAGTTCTTC
>TRBV5-6|TRBJ2-1|-|-
CASSISYRDINEQFF
TGTGCCAGCAGCATTTCATACAGGGACATCAATGAGCAGTTCTTC
>TRBV6-1|TRBJ1-2|-|-
CASSEGPNYGYTF
TGTGCCAGCAGTGAAGGACCCAACTATGGCTACACCTTC
>TRBV7-2|TRBJ2-3|-|-
CASSLYGTDTQYF
TGTGCCAGCAGCTTATACGGCACAGATACGCAGTATTTT
>TRBV30|TRBJ2-5|-|-
CAWTNGAAETQYF
TGTGCCTGGACAAACGGGGCGGCAGAGACCCAGTACTTC
>TRBV7-2|TRBJ1-2|-|-
CASSLDTVGYTF
TGTGCCAGCAGCTTAGACACCGTCGGCTACACCTTC
>TRBV10-3|TRBJ2-2|-|-
CATRVPPGTGELFF
TGTGCCACGCGGGTGCCCCCGGGGACCGGGGAGCTGTTTTTT
>TRBV5-1|TRBJ2-2|-|-
CASRVGGGELFF
TGCGCCAGCCGCGTCGGGGGCGGGGAGCTGTTTTTT
>TRBV5-1|TRBJ2-7|-|-
CASSRDGAYEQYF
TGCGCCAGCAGCCGGGACGGAGCCTACGAGCAGTACTTC
>TRBV11-2|TRBJ1-1|-|-
CASSGVGYQRTEAFF
TGTGCCAGCAGTGGGGTAGGCTACCAACGGACTGAAGCTTTCTTT
>TRBV7-2|TRBJ2-7|-|-
CASSSRGTISTYEQYF
TGTGCCAGCAGCTCCCGAGGGACCATATCAACCTACGAGCAGTACTTC
>TRBV5-1|TRBJ2-7|-|-
CASSLTLGLYEQYF
TGCGCCAGCAGCTTGACCCTGGGCCTCTACGAGCAGTACTTC
>TRBV12-5|TRBJ1-6|-|-
CASGLGSTNTPLHF
TGTGCTAGTGGTTTGGGGTCGACCAATACACCCCTCCACTTT
>TRBV7-9|TRBJ1-6|-|-
CASSLGTGRDSPLHF
TGTGCCAGCAGCTTAGGCACGGGCCGGGATTCACCCCTCCACTTT
>TRBV15|TRBJ2-7|-|TRBD1
CANDPDRALSYEQYF
TGTGCCAACGATCCAGACAGGGCCCTTTCCTACGAGCAGTACTTC
>TRBV10-1|TRBJ1-6|-|-
CASSETLNSPLHF
TGCGCCAGCAGTGAGACACTCAATTCACCCCTCCACTTT
>TRBV28|TRBJ2-1|-|TRBD2
CASSTSGRASYNEQFF
TGTGCCAGCAGTACTAGCGGGAGGGCCTCCTACAATGAGCAGTTCTTC
>TRBV6-4|TRBJ1-4|-|-
CASSVSSTNEKLFF
TGTGCCAGCAGCGTCAGTTCAACTAATGAAAAACTGTTTTTT
>TRBV27|TRBJ1-6|-|-
CASTPTDFSNSPLHF
TGTGCCAGCACCCCGACGGATTTCAGTAATTCACCCCTCCACTTT
>TRBV4-3|TRBJ2-7|-|-
CASSQGRQFEQYF
TGCGCCAGCAGCCAAGGGAGGCAATTCGAGCAGTACTTC
>TRBV6-5|TRBJ1-6|-|-
CASSYDAGLNSPLHF
TGTGCCAGCAGTTACGATGCAGGTCTGAATTCACCCCTCCACTTT
>TRBV6-6|TRBJ1-2|once|-
CASSGRYGYTF
TGTGCCAGCAGCGGACGATATGGCTACACCTTC
>TRBV6-6|TRBJ1-2|-|-
CASSTMDSYGYTF
TGTGCCAGCAGTACCATGGACAGCTATGGCTACACCTTC
>TRBV2|TRBJ1-5|-|-
CASSPGDGNQPQHF
TGTGCCAGCAGCCCCGGGGATGGCAATCAGCCCCAGCATTTT
>TRBV4-1|TRBJ1-5|-|TRBD1
CASSRLEGAPGNQPQHF
TGCGCCAGCAGCCGGTTGGAGGGGGCGCCGGGCAATCAGCCCCAGCATTTT
>TRBV18|TRBJ1-2|few|-
CASSPRAGDGYTF
TGTGCCAGCTCACCAAGGGCAGGGGATGGCTACACCTTC
>TRBV18|TRBJ1-6|once|-
CASSPLASGGSPLHF
TGTGCCAGCTCACCACTCGCCAGCGGTGGGTCACCCCTCCACTTT
>TRBV27|TRBJ1-1|once|-
CASSLWGGWGNMNTEAFF
TGTGCCAGCAGTTTATGGGGAGGATGGGGGAACATGAACACTGAAGCTTTCTTT
>TRBV5-1|TRBJ2-7|many|-
CASSLARGGQTYEQYF
TGCGCCAGCAGCTTGGCCCGGGGCGGCCAAACCTACGAGCAGTACTTC
>TRBV2|TRBJ1-2|-|-
CASRTTGVNYGYTF
TGTGCCAGCAGGACGACAGGAGTAAACTATGGCTACACCTTC
>TRBV7-9|TRBJ2-2|-|TRBD2
CASSLMGGGPRRTGELFF
TGTGCCAGCAGCTTAATGGGCGGGGGGCCGCGAAGGACCGGGGAGCTGTTTTTT
>TRBV6-5|TRBJ2-7|-|-
CASSYRDRVSYEQYF
TGTGCCAGCAGTTATAGGGATAGGGTATCCTACGAGCAGTACTTC
>TRBV15|TRBJ2-3|-|TRBD2
CATSRGTGGPTDTQYF
TGTGCCACCAGCAGAGGAACGGGAGGGCCCACAGATACGCAGTATTTT
>TRBV10-3|TRBJ2-5|-|-
CAISIGQGETQYF
TGTGCCATCAGTATCGGGCAGGGAGAGACCCAGTACTTC